The 11 T cell receptor beta chains given below trace back to one sample, sequenced in a study of T-cell memory formation after mild COVID-19. One entry per CDR3 protein results from TCRdb running MiXCR on the 5' RACE reads. The sample includes about 82,000 distinct CDR3 sequences, approximately 15% of them seen just once. Sequenced input: PBMCs or a T cell subset sorted from them (not recorded which). Receptors originate from a man between 18 and 29 years old who had mild COVID-19 (a few samples of this study predate the infection). Cell type and time point are not known.

The J gene is TRBJ2-5, the V gene TRBV4-3, with 7 bases identical to TRBD1. CDR1 and CDR2 (germline): LGHNA, YSLEER. V lost 0 bases and J lost 0; bases outside the gene matches: 10. The CDR3 length is 18 residues. The DNA of the CDR3 is TGCGCCAGCAGCCAAGATATAACGGGCAGGGGGTACCAAGAGACCCAGTACTTC. Protein product: CASSQDITGRGYQETQYF.

This chain joins TRBV27 and TRBJ1-5; perhaps TRBD1 as D (5 bases). Per germline, CDR1 MNHEY and CDR2 SMNVEV (reference sequence). V lost 6 bases to trimming and J lost 6 bases, with 9 bases between them. The CDR3 runs 12 residues. Written as DNA, the CDR3 is TGTGCCAGCAGCCAGGGAAGTCAGCCCCAGCATTTT. Translating gives CASSQGSQPQHF.

The DNA of the CDR3 is TGTGCCAGCAGCACTGGGACAGGGGACAGCTCCTATAATTCACCCCTCCACTTT. This codes for CASSTGTGDSSYNSPLHF. This chain links TRBV9 with TRBJ1-6; 10 nucleotides match TRBD1. The CDR3 contains 18 residues. The germline V gene has CDR1 SGDLS and CDR2 YYNGEE. The V gene end was trimmed by 4 bases and the J gene end by 0 bases; junction bases not matched to a gene: 7.

This clonotype was seen at least ten times. As DNA, the CDR3 is TGCAGCGTTTGGGGGGTATCTGGAAACACCATATATTTT. The encoded protein is CSVWGVSGNTIYF. The rearrangement links TRBV29-1 to TRBJ1-3, with D maybe TRBD1 (5 bases). CDR1 is SQVTM and CDR2 is ANQGSEA in the germline V gene. The V end lost 5 bases, the J end lost 1 base, and 9 bases lay between the germline ends. The length of the CDR3 is 13 residues.

This clonotype was seen repeatedly, ten times or more. The chain is built from TRBV11-2 and TRBJ2-1, with D tentatively TRBD1 or TRBD2 (5 bases each). Per the germline V gene, CDR1 is SGHAT and CDR2 is FQNNGV. The CDR3 is 15 residues long. V lost 5 bases, J lost 0 bases, and 11 bases lay in between. The CDR3 reads CASSPDGTSYNEQFF. The CDR3 region has the DNA TGTGCCAGCAGCCCGGATGGGACCTCCTACAATGAGCAGTTCTTC.

This clonotype was seen a few times. The V gene is TRBV6-2 or TRBV6-3, the J gene TRBJ2-5; 9 nucleotides match TRBD2. This CDR3 is built from 15 residues. Trimming cost V 6 bases and J 5 bases; bases outside gene matches: 10. The germline V gene has CDR1 MNHEY and CDR2 SVGEGT. CDR3: CASRPPGGGAETQYF. In DNA, the CDR3 is TGTGCCAGCAGACCCCCCGGCGGGGGGGCTGAGACCCAGTACTTC.

This clonotype was picked up many times. The chain has TRBV7-9 and TRBJ2-7; TRBD2 matches 13 bases. This CDR3 is built from 15 residues. J gave up 4 bases and V 5 bases, and 5 bases lay outside the gene matches. Germline CDR1 SEHNR, CDR2 FQNEAQ (reference sequence). The CDR3 is CASSPGTSGVYEQYV. The CDR3 bases are TGTGCCAGCAGCCCCGGGACTAGCGGGGTTTACGAGCAGTACGTC.

The chain carries TRBV7-8 and TRBJ2-6; D unresolved. The ends were cut back, 4 bases at V and 0 bases at J, with 16 bases in the middle. Germline V CDR1 and CDR2: SGHVS, FQNEAQ. This CDR3 comprises 18 residues. The CDR3: CASSWAPVMDSGANVLTF. CDR3 nucleotide sequence: TGTGCCAGCAGCTGGGCCCCGGTAATGGACTCTGGGGCCAACGTCCTGACTTTC.

This clonotype has ten or more counts. V gene TRBV28 combines with J gene TRBJ2-7; weak D call: TRBD1 (6 bases). Germline CDR1 MDHEN, CDR2 SYDVKM. V shed 3 bases and J shed 1 base, with 10 bases lying between them. This CDR3 is built from 14 residues. For the CDR3, the DNA is TGTGCCAGCAGTTTTGCTACAGGGTCCTACGAGCAGTACGTC. Protein product: CASSFATGSYEQYV.

This sequence joins TRBV7-9 and TRBJ2-3; a possible D gene is TRBD1 (6 bases). The CDR3 is 14 amino acids. Germline V gives CDR1 SEHNR, CDR2 FQNEAQ (reference sequence). Trimming took 5 bases from V and 1 from J, leaving 10 bases between them. The CDR3 coding sequence is TGTGCCAGCAGCCACAGGGTAGGCACAGATACGCAGTATTTT. Amino acid sequence: CASSHRVGTDTQYF.

This clonotype has only a few counts. The J gene is TRBJ2-3, the V gene TRBV12-3 or TRBV12-4, with TRBD1 identical over 9 bases. The length of the CDR3 is 16 residues. Trimming removed 6 bases from V and 2 bases from J; junction bases left unmatched: 9. Here the CDR3 DNA reads TGTGCCAGCAGCAGGGGACAGGGAAGACTCACAGATACGCAGTATTTT. This gives the protein CASSRGQGRLTDTQYF.